What follows are 28 T cell receptor beta chains derived from one specimen sequenced in a study of blood T cell repertoires in COVID-19. The table came from immunoSEQ multiplex PCR; TCRdb's copy has only in-frame clones and leaves some out. The repertoire consists of hundreds of thousands of clones, with approximately 90% occurring once and the leading ten covering over 1.5%. Material for sequencing was PBMCs or T cells enriched from blood (not recorded which). Receptors originate from a woman between 18 and 30 years old with acute COVID-19.

The CDR3 DNA follows: TGTGCCAGCAGTTTAACGCAGGGATTCTATGGCTACACCTTC. Residues: CASSLTQGFYGYTF. The rearrangement links TRBV27 to TRBJ1-2; the D gene is possibly TRBD1 (5 bases). CDR1 and CDR2 (germline): MNHEY, SMNVEV (reference sequence). Trimming took 2 bases from V and 4 from J, leaving 11 bases between them. This CDR3 is built from 14 residues.

The chain links TRBV24-1 to TRBJ2-1; 8 bases are a match to TRBD2. V gave up 1 base and J gave up 4 bases; unmatched junction bases: 8. Germline CDR1 is KGHDR and CDR2 is SFDVKD. CDR3 size: 17 residues. The CDR3 DNA is TGTGCCACCAGTGATTTAGCCACTAGCGGCCGTTACAATGAGCAGTTCTTC. It specifies CATSDLATSGRYNEQFF.

The chain recombines TRBV7-2 with TRBJ1-5; 7 bases are a match to TRBD1. CDR1 SGHTA and CDR2 FQGNSA come from the germline V gene. Unmatched junction bases numbered 8, after V lost 5 bases and J lost 7 bases. The CDR3 is made up of 14 amino acids. CDR3 bases: TGTGCCAGCAGCCCGACAGGGTTCGGGCAGCCCCAGCATTTT. The encoded protein is CASSPTGFGQPQHF. Complete variable domain (other parts from reference TRBV7-2 and TRBJ1-5): GAGVSQSPSNKVTEKGKDVELRCDPISGHTALYWYRQSLGQGLEFLIYFQGNSAPDKSGLPSDRFSAERTGGSVSTLTIQRTQQEDSAVYLCASSPTGFGQPQHFGDGTRLSIL.

Only one count was recorded for this clone. The J gene is TRBJ1-4, the V gene TRBV28, with D possibly TRBD1 on 6 matching bases. The germline CDR1 and CDR2 sequences are MDHEN and SYDVKM. V was pared by 10 bases and J by 7 bases, with 19 bases between. The CDR3 covers 14 residues. CDR3 loop: CAIQSSTGFEKLFF. In DNA form, the CDR3 reads TGTGCCATCCAAAGCAGCACAGGGTTTGAAAAACTGTTTTTT.

This clone came up once. CDR3 region: CSGETTGELFF. In nucleotides, the CDR3 is TGCAGCGGAGAAACGACCGGGGAGCTGTTTTTT. The chain recombines TRBV29-1 with TRBJ2-2, with no clear D. There are 11 residues in the CDR3. The V end lost 7 bases, the J end lost 5 bases, and 8 bases lay between the germline ends. Germline lookup yields CDR1 SQVTM and CDR2 ANQGSEA.

The CDR3 spells CASSQLYGWTEAFF. The CDR3 DNA reads TGTGCCAGCAGCCAGCTATACGGGTGGACTGAAGCTTTCTTT. The V call is TRBV14, the J call TRBJ1-1, with D uncertain. Trimming took off 3 bases at V and 5 bases at J, with 13 bases between the two ends. Per germline, CDR1 SGHDN and CDR2 FVKESK. CDR3 length equals 14 residues.

The chain recombines TRBV10-3 with TRBJ1-1; tentatively, D is TRBD1 (5 bases). The germline CDR1 and CDR2 sequences are ENHRY and SYGVKD. The CDR3 runs to 15 residues. The ends were cut back, 6 bases at V and 3 bases at J, with 17 bases in the middle. CDR3 residues: CAISRDSQGDTEAFF. The CDR3 coding sequence is TGTGCCATCAGCAGGGACTCCCAAGGGGACACTGAAGCTTTCTTT.

The chain is built from TRBV2 and TRBJ2-3, with D perhaps TRBD1 (5 bases). Germline V gives CDR1 SNHLY, CDR2 FYNNEI. With 6 bases removed from V and 6 bases from J, the gap between germline ends came to 7 bases. This CDR3 has 11 residues. The CDR3 DNA reads TGTGCCAGCAGACCAGGGGATACGCAGTATTTT. Protein: CASRPGDTQYF.

The rearrangement links TRBV19 to TRBJ1-4; TRBD1 matches at 7 bases. The CDR3 length is 21 residues. Germline lookup yields CDR1 LNHDA and CDR2 SQIVND (reference sequence). V was clipped by 5 bases and J by 0 bases; unmatched bases: 21. The CDR3 loop reads CASSLFHYRDTDRATNEKLFF. CDR3 nucleotides: TGTGCCAGTAGTCTTTTTCATTATCGGGACACCGACAGGGCAACTAATGAAAAACTGTTTTTT.

The V and J genes are TRBV5-1 and TRBJ2-3, with a tentative D call TRBD2 (6 bases). This CDR3 is built from 16 residues. Trimming removed 0 bases from V and 5 bases from J, with 16 bases in between. Per the germline V gene, CDR1 is SGHRS and CDR2 is YFSETQ. CDR3: CASSLVSSRGRDTQYF. CDR3 in DNA: TGCGCCAGCAGCTTGGTTTCTAGCCGGGGGAGAGATACGCAGTATTTT.

The rearrangement joins TRBV30 to TRBJ1-5; TRBD1 might be the D (6 bases). The germline CDR1 and CDR2 sequences are GTSNPN and SVGIG (reference sequence). This CDR3 region has 14 residues. V was pared by 4 bases and J by 7 bases, with 17 bases between. The CDR3 sequence is CAWKVGAQGQPQHF. In DNA form, the CDR3 reads TGTGCCTGGAAAGTGGGGGCGCAGGGGCAGCCCCAGCATTTT.

The V gene is TRBV11-2, the J gene TRBJ2-1, with 8 bases lining up with TRBD2. Losses at the gene ends were 2 bases for V and 0 bases for J; bases not matched to a gene: 9. The CDR3 runs 18 residues. The germline gives CDR1 SGHAT, CDR2 FQNNGV. The chain's CDR3 is CASSLSLAGISSYNEQFF. CDR3 bases: TGTGCCAGCAGCTTAAGTCTAGCGGGTATCAGCTCCTACAATGAGCAGTTCTTC. Supplemented by reference TRBV11-2 and TRBJ2-1, the full variable domain reads EAGVAQSPRYKIIEKRQSVAFWCNPISGHATLYWYQQILGQGPKLLIQFQNNGVVDDSQLPKDRFSAERLKGVDSTLKIQPAKLEDSAVYLCASSLSLAGISSYNEQFFGPGTRLTVL.

V gene TRBV19 combines with J gene TRBJ1-5; no clear D gene. Germline V lookup: CDR1 LNHDA, CDR2 SQIVND (reference sequence). The CDR3 contains 17 residues. Trimming took off 6 bases at V and 3 bases at J, with 21 bases between the two ends. CDR3 sequence (DNA): TGTGCCAGTAGCCTGGCGGCTGAGGGAGTCGACAATCAGCCCCAGCATTTT. Translated: CASSLAAEGVDNQPQHF.

This sequence joins TRBV12-3 or TRBV12-4 and TRBJ1-5, with D unresolved. V dropped 8 bases and J dropped 4 bases, with 3 bases sitting between them. The CDR3 consists of 10 residues. The CDR3 coding sequence is TGTGCCAGCCCGAATCAGCCCCAGCATTTT. This sequence encodes CASPNQPQHF.

This chain joins TRBV24-1 and TRBJ2-7, with 7 bases lining up with TRBD2. Per the germline V gene, CDR1 is KGHDR and CDR2 is SFDVKD. The CDR3 is 13 residues long. With 3 bases clipped from V and 3 bases from J, the junction kept 1 base outside the gene matches. The CDR3 coding sequence is TGTGCCACCAGTGATGGGGGGGACTACGAGCAGTACTTC. Translated, it gives CATSDGGDYEQYF.

This chain uses TRBV14 with TRBJ1-3; no reliable D call. V was cut by 2 bases and J by 2 bases, with 7 bases left in between. This CDR3 has 14 residues. Germline CDR1 reads SGHDN; CDR2 reads FVKESK. This CDR3 is CASSQRGTGNTIYF. The CDR3 region has the DNA TGTGCCAGCAGCCAAAGAGGTACTGGAAACACCATATATTTT.

The chain has TRBV3-1 (or the pseudogene TRBV3-2) and TRBJ2-1, with no clear D. The ends were cut back, 1 base at V and 8 bases at J, with 15 bases in the middle. This CDR3 region has 15 residues. Germline values: CDR1 LGHDT, CDR2 YNNKEL (reference sequence). The CDR3 DNA reads as TGTGCCAGCAGCCAAGCGGGTAGGCTTTTTGATGAGCAGTTCTTC. Translating gives CASSQAGRLFDEQFF.

V gene TRBV24-1 combines with J gene TRBJ2-1; possible D gene TRBD2, 5 bases. Trimming cost V 2 bases and J 12 bases, with 19 bases left between them. CDR1 is KGHDR, CDR2 SFDVKD, per germline. The CDR3 contains 15 residues. CDR3: CATSDWGSEGIGQFF. The DNA for the CDR3 is TGTGCCACCAGTGATTGGGGTAGCGAGGGAATAGGGCAGTTCTTC.

The chain has TRBV28 and TRBJ2-1; 9 bases agree with TRBD2. This CDR3 spans 18 amino acids. CDR1 is MDHEN, CDR2 SYDVKM, per germline. J gave up 0 bases and V 3 bases, and 9 bases lay outside the gene matches. This chain's CDR3 is CASSFPGLAQSSYNEQFF. For the CDR3, the DNA is TGTGCCAGCAGTTTCCCTGGACTAGCGCAGAGCTCCTACAATGAGCAGTTCTTC.

This chain connects TRBV28 to TRBJ1-1; no reliable D call. Germline CDR1 and CDR2: MDHEN and SYDVKM. CDR3 length: 14 amino acids. V lost 3 bases to trimming and J lost 6 bases, with 14 bases between them. CDR3 bases: TGTGCCAGCAGTTTCGGATCAGGTGGCCCTGAAGCTTTCTTT. Translating gives CASSFGSGGPEAFF.

V gene TRBV3-1 (or the pseudogene TRBV3-2) combines with J gene TRBJ1-6; 7 nucleotides align to TRBD1. The CDR3 loop spans 15 amino acids. Germline-derived CDR1 and CDR2 are LGHDT and YNNKEL (reference sequence). Unmatched junction bases numbered 11, after V lost 9 bases and J lost 6 bases. CDR3 in amino acids: CASQRRDSVNSPLHF. The CDR3, as DNA: TGTGCCAGTCAACGCCGGGACAGCGTTAATTCACCCCTCCACTTT.

The chain joins TRBV28 to TRBJ2-7, with TRBD2 matching 14 bases. V lost 5 bases to trimming and J lost 4 bases; unmatched junction nucleotides: 4. CDR3 length: 15 residues. Germline V gives CDR1 MDHEN, CDR2 SYDVKM. Written as DNA, the CDR3 is TGTGCCAGCAGTGGGACTAGCGGGAGTAGATACGAGCAGTACTTC. Amino acids: CASSGTSGSRYEQYF.

This clone appeared once. The V call is TRBV10-1, the J call TRBJ2-7; no definite D call. This CDR3 comprises 14 residues. V lost 2 bases, J lost 2 bases, and 10 bases lay in between. CDR1 WNHNN and CDR2 SYGVQD come from the germline V gene (reference sequence). CDR3 loop: CASSENIGAYEQYF. DNA for the CDR3: TGCGCCAGCAGTGAGAACATCGGAGCCTACGAGCAGTACTTC.

The V and J genes are TRBV9 and TRBJ2-5; no clear D. With 4 bases removed from V and 5 bases from J, the gap between germline ends came to 6 bases. This CDR3 is built from 11 residues. CDR1 SGDLS and CDR2 YYNGEE come from the germline V gene. CDR3 amino acids: CASSTGETQYF. The DNA for the CDR3 is TGTGCCAGCAGCACCGGGGAGACCCAGTACTTC.

This rearrangement joins TRBV6-2 or TRBV6-3 to TRBJ2-1; the D is unclear. The CDR3 consists of 13 residues. The germline gives CDR1 MNHEY, CDR2 SVGEGT. Trimming stripped 4 bases from V and 8 bases from J, with 12 bases between. In nucleotides, the CDR3 is TGTGCCAGCAGTTCCACTCGTGGAGATGAGCAGTTCTTC. Translating it yields CASSSTRGDEQFF.

V usage is TRBV19 and J usage is TRBJ2-2; 10 nucleotides align to TRBD2. The CDR3 is 16 residues long. Germline V gives CDR1 LNHDA, CDR2 SQIVND (reference sequence). V trimming: 7 bases; J trimming: 0 bases; junction bases outside the gene matches: 5. CDR3 bases: TGTGCCAGTACAGCTAGCGGGGGACCGAACACCGGGGAGCTGTTTTTT. It translates to CASTASGGPNTGELFF.

The gene calls are TRBV6-1 and TRBJ2-3, with a weak D call TRBD2 (6 bases). From germline, CDR1 is MNHNS and CDR2 SASEGT. Trimming removed 7 bases at V and 4 bases at J, with 15 bases between. The CDR3 is made up of 14 amino acids. CDR3 in amino acids: CASNEGGEADTQYF. The CDR3 nucleotides are TGTGCCAGCAATGAGGGCGGGGAGGCAGATACGCAGTATTTT.

V usage is TRBV2 and J usage is TRBJ2-2; TRBD2 matches 7 bases. Germline V gives CDR1 SNHLY, CDR2 FYNNEI. J was trimmed by 3 bases and V by 6 bases; bases with no gene match: 7. The CDR3 spans 15 residues. Written as DNA, the CDR3 is TGTGCCAGCAGCGCTAGCGGTCGGGACACCGGGGAGCTGTTTTTT. This gives the protein CASSASGRDTGELFF.